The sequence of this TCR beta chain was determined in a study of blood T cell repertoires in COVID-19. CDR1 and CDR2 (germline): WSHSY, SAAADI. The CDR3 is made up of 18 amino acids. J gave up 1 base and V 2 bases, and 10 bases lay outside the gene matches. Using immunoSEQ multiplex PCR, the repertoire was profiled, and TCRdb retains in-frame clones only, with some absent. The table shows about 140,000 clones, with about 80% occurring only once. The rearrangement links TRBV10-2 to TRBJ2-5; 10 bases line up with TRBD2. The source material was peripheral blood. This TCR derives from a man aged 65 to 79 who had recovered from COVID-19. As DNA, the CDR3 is TGCGCCAGCAGTGAGCCCCTATGGGTAGCGGGAGGCCAAGAGACCCAGTACTTC. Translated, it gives CASSEPLWVAGGQETQYF.